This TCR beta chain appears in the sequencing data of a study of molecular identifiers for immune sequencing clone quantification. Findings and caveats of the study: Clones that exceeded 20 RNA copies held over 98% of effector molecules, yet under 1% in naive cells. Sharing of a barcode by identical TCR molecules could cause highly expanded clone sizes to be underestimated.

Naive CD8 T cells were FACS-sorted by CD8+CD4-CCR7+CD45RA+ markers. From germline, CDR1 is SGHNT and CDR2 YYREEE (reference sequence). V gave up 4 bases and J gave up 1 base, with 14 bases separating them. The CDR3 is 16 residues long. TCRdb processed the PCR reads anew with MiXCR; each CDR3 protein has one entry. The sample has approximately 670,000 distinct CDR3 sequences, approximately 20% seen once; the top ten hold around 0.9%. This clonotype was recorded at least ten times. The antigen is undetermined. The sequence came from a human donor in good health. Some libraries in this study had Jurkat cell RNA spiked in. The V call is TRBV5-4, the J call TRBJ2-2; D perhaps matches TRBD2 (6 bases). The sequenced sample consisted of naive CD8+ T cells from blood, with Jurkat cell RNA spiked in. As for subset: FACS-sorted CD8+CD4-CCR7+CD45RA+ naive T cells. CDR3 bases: TGTGCCAGCAGCCATCCAGCGGGTAGGAACACCGGGGAGCTGTTTTTT. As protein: CASSHPAGRNTGELFF.